These T cell receptor beta chains were read from a single sample in a study of blood T cell repertoires in COVID-19. Clones were read by immunoSEQ multiplex PCR, and TCRdb kept only the in-frame ones, dropping some. The sample lists about 82,000 clones, approximately 86% occurring once. The sequenced material came from peripheral blood. Receptors originate from an elderly man with active or convalescent COVID-19. The CDR3 runs from the conserved cysteine through the conserved F or W. The D gene is left open where the match is weak. Clone size appears in some rows only: once, few, many, or a class for an expanded clone.

clone size: NA; J gene: TRBJ1-5; D gene: TRBD1; V gene: TRBV9; CDR3 protein: CASSVAGDRRQPQHF; CDR3 DNA: TGTGCCAGCAGCGTAGCCGGGGACAGACGACAGCCCCAGCATTTT
clone size: NA; J gene: TRBJ1-6; D gene: NA; V gene: TRBV30; CDR3 protein: CAWSVLTRTTHSPLHF; CDR3 DNA: TGTGCCTGGAGTGTATTAACTAGGACGACTCATTCACCCCTCCACTTT
clone size: NA; J gene: TRBJ1-2; D gene: NA; V gene: TRBV5-1; CDR3 protein: CASSGTGTLYGYTF; CDR3 DNA: TGCGCCAGCAGCGGGACCGGGACTCTCTATGGCTACACCTTC
clone size: NA; J gene: TRBJ1-1; D gene: NA; V gene: TRBV11-2; CDR3 protein: CASSATVADFTEAFF; CDR3 DNA: TGTGCCAGCAGCGCCACCGTGGCAGATTTCACTGAAGCTTTCTTT
clone size: NA; J gene: TRBJ1-1; D gene: NA; V gene: TRBV13; CDR3 protein: CASSPGRRGTEAFF; CDR3 DNA: TGTGCCAGCAGCCCAGGAAGACGGGGCACTGAAGCTTTCTTT
clone size: NA; J gene: TRBJ1-1; D gene: NA; V gene: TRBV6-5; CDR3 protein: CASSYSSANAEAFF; CDR3 DNA: TGTGCCAGCAGTTACTCTTCCGCGAACGCTGAAGCTTTCTTT
clone size: NA; J gene: TRBJ1-2; D gene: NA; V gene: TRBV28; CDR3 protein: CASRTVSRPTPGYTF; CDR3 DNA: TGTGCCAGCAGGACAGTTTCCAGGCCCACGCCTGGCTACACCTTC
clone size: once; J gene: TRBJ2-5; D gene: TRBD1; V gene: TRBV19; CDR3 protein: CASSKDREETQYF; CDR3 DNA: TGTGCCAGTAGTAAGGACAGGGAAGAGACCCAGTACTTC
clone size: NA; J gene: TRBJ1-3; D gene: TRBD1; V gene: TRBV30; CDR3 protein: CAWSQGGANTIYF; CDR3 DNA: TGTGCCTGGAGTCAAGGGGGCGCAAACACCATATATTTT
clone size: NA; J gene: TRBJ1-5; D gene: NA; V gene: TRBV6-6; CDR3 protein: CASSYEVYQPQHF; CDR3 DNA: TGTGCCAGCAGTTACGAGGTATATCAGCCCCAGCATTTT
clone size: NA; J gene: TRBJ1-1; D gene: NA; V gene: TRBV21-1; CDR3 protein: CASSKDWVGRRTEAFF; CDR3 DNA: TGTGCCAGCAGCAAAGATTGGGTGGGGCGAAGAACTGAAGCTTTCTTT
clone size: NA; J gene: TRBJ1-2; D gene: NA; V gene: TRBV27; CDR3 protein: CASSLPGGGKGYTF; CDR3 DNA: TGTGCCAGCAGTTTACCCGGGGGGGGGAAGGGCTACACCTTC
clone size: NA; J gene: TRBJ1-4; D gene: NA; V gene: TRBV24-1; CDR3 protein: CATSDPNGPAGEKLFF; CDR3 DNA: TGTGCCACCAGTGATCCAAACGGGCCCGCGGGGGAAAAACTGTTTTTT
clone size: NA; J gene: TRBJ1-3; D gene: NA; V gene: TRBV5-1; CDR3 protein: CASSLGGVLGNTIYF; CDR3 DNA: TGCGCCAGCAGCTTGGGCGGGGTACTTGGAAACACCATATATTTT
clone size: NA; J gene: TRBJ2-3; D gene: TRBD1; V gene: TRBV24-1; CDR3 protein: CATSDPGEGQSTQYF; CDR3 DNA: TGTGCCACCAGTGATCCTGGCGAGGGACAGTCCACGCAGTATTTT
clone size: once; J gene: TRBJ1-1; D gene: NA; V gene: TRBV3-1/TRBV3-2; CDR3 protein: CASSQGLLNTEAFF; CDR3 DNA: TGTGCCAGCAGCCAAGGACTATTGAACACTGAAGCTTTCTTT
clone size: NA; J gene: TRBJ1-1; D gene: NA; V gene: TRBV5-5; CDR3 protein: CASSTVVYTEAFF; CDR3 DNA: TGTGCCAGCAGCACCGTAGTTTACACTGAAGCTTTCTTT
clone size: NA; J gene: TRBJ1-1; D gene: NA; V gene: TRBV7-2; CDR3 protein: CASSLGPGIGNTEAFF; CDR3 DNA: TGTGCCAGCAGCTTGGGCCCAGGGATAGGGAACACTGAAGCTTTCTTT
clone size: NA; J gene: TRBJ2-3; D gene: NA; V gene: TRBV24-1; CDR3 protein: CATSDSDRSTDTQYF; CDR3 DNA: TGTGCCACCAGTGATTCGGACAGATCCACAGATACGCAGTATTTT
clone size: NA; J gene: TRBJ1-5; D gene: NA; V gene: TRBV19; CDR3 protein: CASSIYGEHQPQHF; CDR3 DNA: TGTGCCAGTAGTATTTATGGGGAGCACCAGCCCCAGCATTTT
clone size: NA; J gene: TRBJ2-1; D gene: TRBD2; V gene: TRBV7-2; CDR3 protein: CASSLAGSGVEQFF; CDR3 DNA: TGTGCCAGCAGCTTAGCGGGTAGCGGGGTTGAGCAGTTCTTC
clone size: NA; J gene: TRBJ1-2; D gene: NA; V gene: TRBV3-1/TRBV3-2; CDR3 protein: CASSQGPTNYGYTF; CDR3 DNA: TGTGCCAGCAGCCAAGGGCCCACCAACTATGGCTACACCTTC
clone size: NA; J gene: TRBJ2-3; D gene: NA; V gene: TRBV5-5; CDR3 protein: CASRRPPGLGDTDTQYF; CDR3 DNA: TGTGCCAGCAGGAGGCCCCCGGGACTTGGGGACACAGATACGCAGTATTTT
clone size: NA; J gene: TRBJ1-2; D gene: NA; V gene: TRBV3-1/TRBV3-2; CDR3 protein: CASSHQRPGVYGYTF; CDR3 DNA: TGTGCCAGCAGCCATCAACGCCCGGGAGTCTATGGCTACACCTTC
clone size: NA; J gene: TRBJ2-1; D gene: NA; V gene: TRBV2; CDR3 protein: CASSGGIGTSLYNEQFF; CDR3 DNA: TGTGCCAGCAGCGGAGGTATCGGGACTTCCCTTTACAATGAGCAGTTCTTC
clone size: NA; J gene: TRBJ2-1; D gene: NA; V gene: TRBV5-4; CDR3 protein: CASSLEAPAGNEQFF; CDR3 DNA: TGTGCCAGCAGCTTGGAAGCTCCCGCGGGGAATGAGCAGTTCTTC
clone size: NA; J gene: TRBJ2-1; D gene: TRBD2; V gene: TRBV20-1; CDR3 protein: CSGTSVNEQFF; CDR3 DNA: TGCAGTGGGACTAGCGTCAATGAGCAGTTCTTC
clone size: NA; J gene: TRBJ2-1; D gene: TRBD2; V gene: TRBV7-9; CDR3 protein: CASSAGTSGTNEQFF; CDR3 DNA: TGTGCCAGCAGCGCCGGGACTAGCGGGACCAATGAGCAGTTCTTC
clone size: NA; J gene: TRBJ1-5; D gene: NA; V gene: TRBV28; CDR3 protein: CASSGLSTGNQPQHF; CDR3 DNA: TGTGCCAGCAGTGGCCTTTCGACAGGAAATCAGCCCCAGCATTTT
clone size: NA; J gene: TRBJ2-1; D gene: TRBD2; V gene: TRBV29-1; CDR3 protein: CSVEPGLADEQFF; CDR3 DNA: TGCAGCGTTGAACCCGGACTAGCGGATGAGCAGTTCTTC
clone size: NA; J gene: TRBJ2-2; D gene: TRBD2; V gene: TRBV10-3; CDR3 protein: CATSGTGTSRTGELFF; CDR3 DNA: TGTGCCACCTCTGGAACCGGGACTAGCCGTACCGGGGAGCTGTTTTTT
clone size: NA; J gene: TRBJ1-2; D gene: NA; V gene: TRBV9; CDR3 protein: CASSVDGGYTF; CDR3 DNA: TGTGCCAGCAGCGTAGACGGTGGCTACACCTTC
clone size: few; J gene: TRBJ2-3; D gene: NA; V gene: TRBV7-9; CDR3 protein: CASRREWQGTTDTQYF; CDR3 DNA: TGTGCCAGCAGGAGGGAGTGGCAGGGGACCACAGATACGCAGTATTTT
clone size: NA; J gene: TRBJ2-2; D gene: NA; V gene: TRBV19; CDR3 protein: CASRNKAGAKTGELFF; CDR3 DNA: TGTGCCAGTAGAAATAAGGCGGGGGCGAAGACCGGGGAGCTGTTTTTT
clone size: few; J gene: TRBJ2-2; D gene: NA; V gene: TRBV10-2; CDR3 protein: CASNRDTNTGELFF; CDR3 DNA: TGCGCCAGCAACAGGGACACTAACACCGGGGAGCTGTTTTTT
clone size: NA; J gene: TRBJ1-2; D gene: NA; V gene: TRBV18; CDR3 protein: CASSPGGPGYGYTF; CDR3 DNA: TGTGCCAGCTCCCCGGGGGGGCCCGGCTATGGCTACACCTTC
clone size: NA; J gene: TRBJ2-1; D gene: TRBD2; V gene: TRBV5-1; CDR3 protein: CASSLRAGDTFEQFF; CDR3 DNA: TGCGCCAGCAGCTTGAGAGCGGGAGACACCTTCGAGCAGTTCTTC
clone size: NA; J gene: TRBJ1-1; D gene: NA; V gene: TRBV5-1; CDR3 protein: CASSLAGLTEAFF; CDR3 DNA: TGCGCCAGCAGCTTGGCAGGGCTCACTGAAGCTTTCTTT
clone size: NA; J gene: TRBJ2-1; D gene: NA; V gene: TRBV5-1; CDR3 protein: CASSWLDYLGNEQFF; CDR3 DNA: TGCGCCAGCAGCTGGTTGGACTATCTCGGGAATGAGCAGTTCTTC
clone size: NA; J gene: TRBJ1-1; D gene: NA; V gene: TRBV6-5; CDR3 protein: CASSNRRNTEAFF; CDR3 DNA: TGTGCCAGCAGTAACAGGAGGAACACTGAAGCTTTCTTT
clone size: once; J gene: TRBJ2-2; D gene: NA; V gene: TRBV5-4; CDR3 protein: CASSSAGFSGELFF; CDR3 DNA: TGTGCCAGCAGTTCGGCAGGGTTCTCCGGGGAGCTGTTTTTT
clone size: NA; J gene: TRBJ2-5; D gene: NA; V gene: TRBV14; CDR3 protein: CASSQNDLHGTQYF; CDR3 DNA: TGTGCCAGCAGCCAAAATGACTTACATGGGACCCAGTACTTC
clone size: NA; J gene: TRBJ1-5; D gene: NA; V gene: TRBV2; CDR3 protein: CASRSQINQPQHF; CDR3 DNA: TGTGCCAGCCGCTCGCAGATCAATCAGCCCCAGCATTTT
clone size: NA; J gene: TRBJ1-4; D gene: NA; V gene: TRBV7-9; CDR3 protein: CASSSGTPNEKLFF; CDR3 DNA: TGTGCCAGCAGTTCCGGGACTCCTAATGAAAAACTGTTTTTT
clone size: NA; J gene: TRBJ1-2; D gene: NA; V gene: TRBV18; CDR3 protein: CASSPLSFDRHSNYGYTF; CDR3 DNA: TGTGCCAGCTCACCACTCAGCTTTGACAGACATTCTAACTATGGCTACACCTTC
clone size: NA; J gene: TRBJ2-3; D gene: TRBD2; V gene: TRBV12-3/TRBV12-4; CDR3 protein: CAWRTSGSDTQYF; CDR3 DNA: TGTGCCTGGAGGACTAGCGGATCAGATACGCAGTATTTT
clone size: NA; J gene: TRBJ1-4; D gene: NA; V gene: TRBV20-1; CDR3 protein: CSASRPTQANEKLFF; CDR3 DNA: TGCAGTGCTAGTCGCCCGACACAGGCTAATGAAAAACTGTTTTTT
clone size: NA; J gene: TRBJ2-5; D gene: NA; V gene: TRBV7-3; CDR3 protein: CASSPLTSTQTQYF; CDR3 DNA: TGTGCCAGCAGCCCCCTGACTAGTACTCAGACCCAGTACTTC
clone size: NA; J gene: TRBJ1-2; D gene: NA; V gene: TRBV20-1; CDR3 protein: CSASVENYGYTF; CDR3 DNA: TGCAGTGCTAGTGTAGAAAACTATGGCTACACCTTC
clone size: once; J gene: TRBJ1-2; D gene: NA; V gene: TRBV30; CDR3 protein: CAWSVLFLGEGGYTF; CDR3 DNA: TGTGCCTGGAGTGTACTTTTCCTAGGTGAAGGAGGCTACACCTTC
clone size: NA; J gene: TRBJ2-3; D gene: TRBD2; V gene: TRBV9; CDR3 protein: CASSLSPSGGASDTQYF; CDR3 DNA: TGTGCCAGCAGCCTTAGTCCTAGCGGGGGGGCCTCAGATACGCAGTATTTT
clone size: NA; J gene: TRBJ1-1; D gene: NA; V gene: TRBV18; CDR3 protein: CASSINRNTEAFF; CDR3 DNA: TGTGCCAGCTCGATCAACAGGAACACTGAAGCTTTCTTT
clone size: NA; J gene: TRBJ2-5; D gene: TRBD1; V gene: TRBV7-9; CDR3 protein: CASRIQGNGETQYF; CDR3 DNA: TGTGCCAGCAGAATACAGGGGAATGGGGAGACCCAGTACTTC
clone size: NA; J gene: TRBJ1-2; D gene: NA; V gene: TRBV6-5; CDR3 protein: CALGRGSLYGYTF; CDR3 DNA: TGTGCCCTCGGGAGGGGATCTCTCTATGGCTACACCTTC